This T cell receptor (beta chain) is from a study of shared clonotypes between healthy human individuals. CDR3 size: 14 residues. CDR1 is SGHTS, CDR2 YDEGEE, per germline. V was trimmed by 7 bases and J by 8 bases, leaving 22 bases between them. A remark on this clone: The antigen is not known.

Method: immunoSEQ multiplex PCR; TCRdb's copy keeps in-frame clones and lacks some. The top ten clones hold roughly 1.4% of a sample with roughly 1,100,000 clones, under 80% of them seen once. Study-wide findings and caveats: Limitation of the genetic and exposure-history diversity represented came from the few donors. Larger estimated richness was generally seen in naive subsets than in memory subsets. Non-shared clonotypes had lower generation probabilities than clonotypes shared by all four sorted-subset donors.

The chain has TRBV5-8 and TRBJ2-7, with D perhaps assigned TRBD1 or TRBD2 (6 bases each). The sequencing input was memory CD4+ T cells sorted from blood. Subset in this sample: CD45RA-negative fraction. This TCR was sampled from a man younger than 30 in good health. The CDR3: CASEEGGSPTQQYF. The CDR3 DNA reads TGTGCCAGCGAGGAGGGGGGCAGTCCTACGCAGCAGTACTTC.